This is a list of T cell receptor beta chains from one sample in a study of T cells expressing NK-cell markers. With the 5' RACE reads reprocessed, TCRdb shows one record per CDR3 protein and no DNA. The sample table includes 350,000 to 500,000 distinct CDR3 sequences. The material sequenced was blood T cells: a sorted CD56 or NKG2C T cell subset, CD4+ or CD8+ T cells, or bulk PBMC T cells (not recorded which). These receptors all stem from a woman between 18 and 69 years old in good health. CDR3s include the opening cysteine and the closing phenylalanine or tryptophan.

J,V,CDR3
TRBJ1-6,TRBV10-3,CATRSGGQKNSPLHF
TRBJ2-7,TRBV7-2,CASSLENWYEQYF
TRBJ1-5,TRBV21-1,CASSKPSRKQPQHF
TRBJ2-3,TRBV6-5,CASSYQASTDTQYF
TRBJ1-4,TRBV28,CASSRRTGGDEKLFF
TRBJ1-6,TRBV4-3,CASSQITTGGNSPLHF
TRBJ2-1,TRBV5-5,CASSGLLLAGTNEQFF
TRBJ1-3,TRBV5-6,CASSARDLGNTIYF
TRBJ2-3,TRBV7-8,CASSLGTVTSTDTQYF
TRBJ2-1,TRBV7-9,CASSLGTGEDEQFF
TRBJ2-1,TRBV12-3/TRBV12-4,CASSLNGGQVNEQFF
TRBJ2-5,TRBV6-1,CASSRGLQYQETQYF
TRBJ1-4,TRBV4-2,CASSQDPTGREKLFF
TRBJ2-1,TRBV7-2,CASSLVGRAGDEQFF
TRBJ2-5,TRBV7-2,CASSMDRGETQYF
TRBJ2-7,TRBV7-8,CASSPDRGLSYEQYF
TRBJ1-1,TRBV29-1,CSVEVKRRGPEAFF
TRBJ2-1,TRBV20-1,CSARVPGVGYNEQFF
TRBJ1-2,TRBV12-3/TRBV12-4,CASSPLRGGYTF
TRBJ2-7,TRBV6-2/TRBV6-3,CASSYSAVYEQYF
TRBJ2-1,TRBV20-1,CSAGTGGGYNEQFF
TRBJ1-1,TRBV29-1,CSVEDAGTRGAFF
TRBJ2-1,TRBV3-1,CASSQGVWRGSGNEQFF
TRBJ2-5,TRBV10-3,CAISGITSGGAQTQYF
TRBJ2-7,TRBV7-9,CASSLAMEDREQYF
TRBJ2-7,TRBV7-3,CASSSRQGEEQYF
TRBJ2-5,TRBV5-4,CASHFSLAGQETQYF
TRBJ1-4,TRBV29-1,CSVEDPTGEDATNEKLFF
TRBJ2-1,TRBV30,CAWSVGTGGDEQFF
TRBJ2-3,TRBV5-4,CASSPPGGLGTQYF
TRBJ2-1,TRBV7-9,CASSSGLALSSYNEQFF
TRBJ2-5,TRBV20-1,CSAQGLAGVYQETQYF
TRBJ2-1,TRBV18,CASSLRADEQFF
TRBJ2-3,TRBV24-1,CATSDRATPEDTQYF
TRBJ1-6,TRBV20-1,CSASSNSPLHF
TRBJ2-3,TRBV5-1,CASRLGASTDTQYF
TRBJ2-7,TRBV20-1,CSARRQGAAPYEQYF
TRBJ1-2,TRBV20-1,CSASREKRTYGYTF
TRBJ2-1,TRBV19,CASKAGGDEQFF
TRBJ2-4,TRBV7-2,CASSLVGTDIAKNIQYF
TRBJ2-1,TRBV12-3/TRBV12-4,CASSPRLAGAYNEQFF
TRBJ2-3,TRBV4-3,CASSAGGFGTQYF
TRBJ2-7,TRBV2,CASSSPSGVGEQYF
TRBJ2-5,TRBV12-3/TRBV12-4,CASSFGPSGAQETQYF
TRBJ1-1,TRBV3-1,CASSQYGSSLSDTEAFF
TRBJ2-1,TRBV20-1,CSASTPGGTDEQFF
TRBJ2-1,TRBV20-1,CSAQSGGEQFF
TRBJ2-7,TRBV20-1,CSAPGTSSYEQYF
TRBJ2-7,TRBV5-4,CASSPSGSGYEQYF
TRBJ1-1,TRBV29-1,CSVTTGVNTEAFF
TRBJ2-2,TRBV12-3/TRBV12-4,CASSLEPANTGELFF
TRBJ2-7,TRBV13,CASSPQGLRYEQYF
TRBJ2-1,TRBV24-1,CATSDAGGSSYNEQFF
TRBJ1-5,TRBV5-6,CASSQNNQPQHF
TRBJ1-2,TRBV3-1,CASSQESQFYGYTF
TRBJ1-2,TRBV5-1,CASQHSTNYGYTF